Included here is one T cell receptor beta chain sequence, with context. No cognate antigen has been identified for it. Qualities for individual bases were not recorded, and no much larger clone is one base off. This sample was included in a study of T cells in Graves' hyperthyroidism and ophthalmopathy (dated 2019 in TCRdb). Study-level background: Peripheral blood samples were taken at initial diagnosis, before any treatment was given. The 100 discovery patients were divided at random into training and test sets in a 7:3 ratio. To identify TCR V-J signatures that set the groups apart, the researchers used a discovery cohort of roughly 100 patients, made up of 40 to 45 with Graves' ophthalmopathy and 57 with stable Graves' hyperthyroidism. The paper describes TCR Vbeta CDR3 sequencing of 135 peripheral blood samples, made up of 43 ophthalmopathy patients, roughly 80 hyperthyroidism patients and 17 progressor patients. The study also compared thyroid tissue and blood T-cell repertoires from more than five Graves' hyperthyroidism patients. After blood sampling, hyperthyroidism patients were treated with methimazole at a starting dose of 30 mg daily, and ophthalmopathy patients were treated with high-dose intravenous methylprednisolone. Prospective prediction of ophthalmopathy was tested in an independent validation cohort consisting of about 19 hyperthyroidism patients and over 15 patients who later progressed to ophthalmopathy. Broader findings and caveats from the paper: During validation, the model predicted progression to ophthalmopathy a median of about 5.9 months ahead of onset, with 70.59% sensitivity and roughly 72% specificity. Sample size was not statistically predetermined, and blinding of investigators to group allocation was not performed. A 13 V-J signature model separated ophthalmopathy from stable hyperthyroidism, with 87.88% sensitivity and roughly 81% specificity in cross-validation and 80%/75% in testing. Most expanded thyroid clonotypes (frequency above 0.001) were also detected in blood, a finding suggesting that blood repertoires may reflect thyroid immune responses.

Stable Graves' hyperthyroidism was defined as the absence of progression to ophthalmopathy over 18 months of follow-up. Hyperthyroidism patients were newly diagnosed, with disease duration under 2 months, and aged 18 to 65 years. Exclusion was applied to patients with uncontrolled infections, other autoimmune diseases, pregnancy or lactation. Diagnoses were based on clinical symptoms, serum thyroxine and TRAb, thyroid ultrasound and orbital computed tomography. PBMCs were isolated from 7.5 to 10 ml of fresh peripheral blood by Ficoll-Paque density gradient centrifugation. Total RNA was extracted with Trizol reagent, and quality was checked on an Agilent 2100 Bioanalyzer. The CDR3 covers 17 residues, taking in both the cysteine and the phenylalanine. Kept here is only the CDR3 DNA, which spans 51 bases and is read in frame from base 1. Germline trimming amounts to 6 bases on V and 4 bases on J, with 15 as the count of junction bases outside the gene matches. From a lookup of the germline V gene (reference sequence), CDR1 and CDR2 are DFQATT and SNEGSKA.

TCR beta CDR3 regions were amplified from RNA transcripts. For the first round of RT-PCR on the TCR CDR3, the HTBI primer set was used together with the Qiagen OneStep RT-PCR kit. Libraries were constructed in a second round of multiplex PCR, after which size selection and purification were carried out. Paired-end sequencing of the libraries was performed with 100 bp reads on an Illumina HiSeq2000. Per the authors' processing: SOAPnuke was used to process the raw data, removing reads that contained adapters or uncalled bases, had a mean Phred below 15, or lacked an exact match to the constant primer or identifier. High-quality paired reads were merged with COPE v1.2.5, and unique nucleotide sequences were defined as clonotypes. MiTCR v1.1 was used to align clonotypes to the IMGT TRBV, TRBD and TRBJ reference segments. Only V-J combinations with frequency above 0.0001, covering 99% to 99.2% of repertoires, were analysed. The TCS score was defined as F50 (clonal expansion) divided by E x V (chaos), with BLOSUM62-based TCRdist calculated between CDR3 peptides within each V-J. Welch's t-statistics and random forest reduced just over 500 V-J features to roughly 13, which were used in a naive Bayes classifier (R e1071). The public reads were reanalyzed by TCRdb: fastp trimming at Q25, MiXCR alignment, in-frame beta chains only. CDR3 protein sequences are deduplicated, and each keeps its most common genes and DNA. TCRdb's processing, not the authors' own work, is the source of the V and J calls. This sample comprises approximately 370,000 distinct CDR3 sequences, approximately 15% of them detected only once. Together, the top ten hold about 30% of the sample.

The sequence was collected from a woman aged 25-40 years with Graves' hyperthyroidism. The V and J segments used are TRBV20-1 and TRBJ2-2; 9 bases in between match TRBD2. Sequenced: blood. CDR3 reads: CSALRVSGRGGTGELFF. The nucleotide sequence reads TGCAGTGCACTAAGGGTTAGCGGGAGAGGAGGCACCGGGGAGCTGTTTTTT.